This T cell receptor (beta chain) was documented in a study of shared clonotypes between healthy human individuals. TCRdb keeps only in-frame clones here, not all; method: immunoSEQ multiplex PCR. The data contain some 2,500,000 clones, around 92% of them singletons. The healthy adult donors were HIV-negative and reported no recent acute infections or vaccinations. Study observations and caveats: Among donors, sharing of clonotypes was expected to be affected by sequencing depth. Clonotypes shared by all four sorted-subset donors had higher generation probabilities than non-shared clonotypes.

A remark on this clone: What it binds is not known.

The CDR3 length is 15 residues. The receptor's source is a man between 18 and 29 years old in good health. Some clones in this sample may be carry-over from other donors' samples. Sequencing was performed on naive CD4+ T cells from PBMCs. Indicated subset: CD45RA+ positively selected. This chain uses TRBV21-1 with TRBJ2-1; the D call TRBD1 from the table was never checked on the DNA. TRBV21-1 is a documented pseudogene. The CDR3 sequence is CASTRGQPSYNEQFF. The CDR3 nucleotides read TGTGCCAGCACGCGGGGACAGCCCTCCTACAATGAGCAGTTCTTC.